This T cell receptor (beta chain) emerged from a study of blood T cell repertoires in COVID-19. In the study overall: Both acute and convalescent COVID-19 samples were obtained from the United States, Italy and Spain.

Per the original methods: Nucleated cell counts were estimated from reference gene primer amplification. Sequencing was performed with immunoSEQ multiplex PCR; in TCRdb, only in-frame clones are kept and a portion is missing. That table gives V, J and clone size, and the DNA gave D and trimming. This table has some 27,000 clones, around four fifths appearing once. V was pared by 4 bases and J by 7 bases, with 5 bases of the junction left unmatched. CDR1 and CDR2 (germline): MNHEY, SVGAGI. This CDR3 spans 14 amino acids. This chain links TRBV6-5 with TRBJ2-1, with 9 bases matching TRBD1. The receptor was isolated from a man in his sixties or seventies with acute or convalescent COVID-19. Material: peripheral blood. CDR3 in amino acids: CASSFETGGNEQFF. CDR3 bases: TGTGCCAGCAGTTTTGAGACAGGGGGGAATGAGCAGTTCTTC.